This T cell receptor beta chain was captured by sequencing in a study of blood T cell repertoires in COVID-19 (TCRdb year 2020). Describing the broader study: Collaborator samples came from the United States, Italy and Spain and covered acute and convalescent phases of COVID-19. The material from the prospective study consisted of cDNA or gDNA derived from T cells, B-cell-depleted T cells, or PBMCs. Subjects who had been exposed to COVID-19, were actively infected with it, or had recovered from it provided the deeply sampled blood TCRbeta repertoires that made up the dataset. The repertoires were released in a freely available public database meant as a resource for research on the immune response to SARS-CoV-2. The samples were drawn from the first 160 participants of the ongoing ImmuneRACE study and from some 1,300 subjects provided by 6 global collaborators. A de-identified subject ID, COVID-19 status, age in years and sex were almost always included in the sample metadata. Where available, HLA class I and class II types were obtained from metadata supplied by the sample provider rather than from assay-based typing. The study at large found these results: How much clinical and demographic metadata was included differed by source and by participant, and the metadata was provided uncurated.

This clone was seen a handful of times. No antigen is known for it. Base quality data are lacking; no much larger clone is found one base away. V ends up 4 bases short and J 0 bases short, with an unmatched junction base count of 2. According to the germline V gene (reference sequence), CDR1 reads SEHNR and CDR2 reads FQNEAQ. Inclusive of the bounding cysteine and phenylalanine, the CDR3 is 15 residues long. Only the CDR3 portion is preserved as DNA: 45 bases, with reading frame beginning at the first base. TCRbeta CDR3 regions were amplified from genomic DNA using the immunoSEQ Assay, a bias-controlled multiplex PCR. The authors' analysis ran thus. Within the assay, amplification of reference gene primers was used to estimate how many nucleated cells each sample contained. To quantify the absolute abundance of each unique TCRbeta CDR3 rearrangement, sequence reads were collapsed and filtered. For each sample, productive Simpson clonality was calculated as the square root of Simpson's diversity index across productive rearrangements. Sourced from immuneACCESS, this table was stored by TCRdb with only in-frame sequences that have V and J called. A share of the clones is absent; for the studies checked, an unresolved V gene accounts for under half, and the remainder has no known explanation. That table is the source of V, J and clone size, and D and trimming were worked out from the DNA. This sample holds roughly 57,000 clones; roughly three quarters were observed only once. More than 2.5% of the sample belongs to the ten largest clones.

Collaborating institutions collected whole blood in K2EDTA tubes following their own protocols. For TCRbeta analysis, collaborators shipped samples as frozen whole blood, isolated PBMCs, or DNA extracted from either of those sample types. The rearranged segments are TRBV7-9 and TRBJ1-2; 10 nucleotides in the junction match TRBD1. The receptor comes from a man aged 55-75 years with acute or convalescent COVID-19. Sequencing used peripheral blood. Here the CDR3 is given as CASSSTGGSNYGYTF. DNA sequence: TGTGCCAGCAGCTCGACAGGGGGCTCTAACTATGGCTACACCTTC. The reference TRBV7-9 and TRBJ1-2 proteins fill in what lies around the CDR3, so the full variable domain reads DTGVSQNPRHKITKRGQNVTFRCDPISEHNRLYWYRQTLGQGPEFLTYFQNEAQLEKSRLLSDRFSAERPKGSFSTLEIQRTEQGDSAMYLCASSSTGGSNYGYTFGSGTRLTVV.